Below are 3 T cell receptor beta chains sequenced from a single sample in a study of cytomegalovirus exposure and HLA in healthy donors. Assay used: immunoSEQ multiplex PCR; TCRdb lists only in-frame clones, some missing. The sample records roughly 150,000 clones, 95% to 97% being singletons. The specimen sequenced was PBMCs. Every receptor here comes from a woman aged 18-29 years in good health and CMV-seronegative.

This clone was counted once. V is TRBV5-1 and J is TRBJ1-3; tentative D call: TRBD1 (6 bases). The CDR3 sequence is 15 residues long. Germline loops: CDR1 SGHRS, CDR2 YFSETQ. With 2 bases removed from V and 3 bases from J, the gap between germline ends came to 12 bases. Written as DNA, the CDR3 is TGCGCCAGCAGCTTAGGGGGAATTTATGGAAACACCATATATTTT. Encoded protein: CASSLGGIYGNTIYF.

This chain's CDR3 is CASSPLGAQGGETQYF. CDR3 coding DNA: TGTGCCAGCAGCCCGCTTGGGGCACAGGGAGGGGAGACCCAGTACTTC. The genes are TRBV7-8 and TRBJ2-5, with D tentatively TRBD2 (7 bases). V shed 5 bases and J shed 5 bases, with 21 bases lying between them. Per the germline V gene, CDR1 is SGHVS and CDR2 is FQNEAQ. The CDR3 totals 16 residues.

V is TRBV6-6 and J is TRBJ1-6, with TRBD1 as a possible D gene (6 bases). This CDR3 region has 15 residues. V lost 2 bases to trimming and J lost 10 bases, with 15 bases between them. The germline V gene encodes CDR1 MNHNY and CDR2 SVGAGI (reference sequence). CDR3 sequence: CASSYGQGTTSPLHF. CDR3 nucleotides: TGTGCCAGCAGTTACGGGCAGGGGACAACCTCACCCCTCCACTTT.